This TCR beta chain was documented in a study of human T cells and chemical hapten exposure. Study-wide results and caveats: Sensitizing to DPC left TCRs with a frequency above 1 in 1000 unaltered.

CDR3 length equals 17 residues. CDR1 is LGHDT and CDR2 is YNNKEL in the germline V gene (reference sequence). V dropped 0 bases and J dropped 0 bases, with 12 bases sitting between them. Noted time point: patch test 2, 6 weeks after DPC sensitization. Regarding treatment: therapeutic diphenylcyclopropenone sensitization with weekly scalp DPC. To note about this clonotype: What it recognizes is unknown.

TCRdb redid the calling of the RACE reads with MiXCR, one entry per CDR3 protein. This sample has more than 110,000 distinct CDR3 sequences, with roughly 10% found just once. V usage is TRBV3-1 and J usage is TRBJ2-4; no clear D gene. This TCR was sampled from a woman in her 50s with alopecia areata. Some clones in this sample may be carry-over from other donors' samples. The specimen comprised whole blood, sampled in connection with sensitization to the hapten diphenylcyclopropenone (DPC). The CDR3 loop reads CASSQDGLVLAKNIQYF. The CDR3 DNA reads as TGTGCCAGCAGCCAAGATGGCCTAGTTCTAGCCAAAAACATTCAGTACTTC.